This T cell receptor (beta chain) was sequenced for a study of molecular identifiers for immune sequencing clone quantification. Study outcomes and limitations: Highly expanded clone sizes could be underestimated by identical TCR molecules that share a barcode.

Naive CD8 T cells were sorted as CD8+CD4-CCR7+CD45RA+. Remarks on this clonotype: No antigen is known for it. Without the conserved terminal phenylalanine or tryptophan, this CDR3 likely stems from a read error.

Germline V CDR1 and CDR2: SGHAT, FQNNGV. Trimming shortened V by 1 base and J by 8 bases, and 15 bases separated the two germline ends. The CDR3 is 15 residues long. TCRdb reprocessed the PCR reads with MiXCR, giving one entry per CDR3 protein. This repertoire shows 460,000 or so distinct CDR3 sequences, roughly 26% found once; its top ten account for 0.76%. Specimen: naive CD8+ T cells from blood, with Jurkat cell RNA spiked in. As for subset: FACS-sorted CD8+CD4-CCR7+CD45RA+ naive T cells. V usage is TRBV11-2 and J usage is TRBJ2-1; D not certain. This receptor was identified in a human donor in good health. Some libraries in this study had Jurkat cell RNA spiked in. CDR3 loop: CASSLVETIYHEQFL. The DNA for the CDR3 is TGTGCCAGCAGCTTAGTGGAGACGATTTATCATGAGCAGTTCCTC.